This is a list of T cell receptor beta chains from one sample in a study of blood T cell repertoires in COVID-19. Produced via immunoSEQ multiplex PCR; TCRdb's table is partial and in-frame only. The sample includes 200,000 to 300,000 clones, about nine tenths of them seen just once. The material sequenced was PBMCs or T cells enriched from blood (not recorded which). These receptors were taken from a woman aged 25 to 39 with acute COVID-19. The CDR3 runs from the conserved cysteine through the conserved F or W. Fields, in order: J gene, clone size, V gene, D gene, CDR3 protein, CDR3 DNA. D genes are given only for firm matches. Clone size, where shown, is once, few, many, or a class for clones that have expanded.

J gene: TRBJ2-6
clone size: once
V gene: TRBV19
D gene: TRBD1
CDR3 protein: CASTPGQGEGANVLTF
CDR3 DNA: TGTGCCAGTACCCCGGGACAGGGGGAAGGGGCCAACGTCCTGACTTTC

J gene: TRBJ2-7
clone size: NA
V gene: TRBV9
D gene: TRBD2
CDR3 protein: CASSVAAGGRSYEQYF
CDR3 DNA: TGTGCCAGCAGCGTAGCGGCGGGGGGCCGCTCCTACGAGCAGTACTTC

J gene: TRBJ2-7
clone size: NA
V gene: TRBV10-3
D gene: TRBD1
CDR3 protein: CAISQDRQGRNEQYF
CDR3 DNA: TGTGCCATCAGCCAGGACAGACAGGGCCGCAACGAGCAGTACTTC

J gene: TRBJ2-7
clone size: NA
V gene: TRBV5-6
D gene: NA
CDR3 protein: CASSPSGQSYEQYF
CDR3 DNA: TGTGCCAGCAGCCCTTCCGGACAGTCCTACGAGCAGTACTTC

J gene: TRBJ1-2
clone size: NA
V gene: TRBV2
D gene: NA
CDR3 protein: CASSESSYGYTF
CDR3 DNA: TGTGCCAGCAGTGAAAGCTCCTATGGCTACACCTTC

J gene: TRBJ1-4
clone size: NA
V gene: TRBV3-1/TRBV3-2
D gene: TRBD1
CDR3 protein: CASSQDRGQALFF
CDR3 DNA: TGTGCCAGCAGCCAAGACAGGGGGCAGGCACTGTTTTTT

J gene: TRBJ1-2
clone size: NA
V gene: TRBV4-3
D gene: TRBD1
CDR3 protein: CASSRLGQDGYTF
CDR3 DNA: TGCGCCAGCAGCCGTCTCGGACAGGATGGCTACACCTTC

J gene: TRBJ2-3
clone size: NA
V gene: TRBV4-1
D gene: NA
CDR3 protein: CASSQDRVGTDTQYF
CDR3 DNA: TGCGCCAGCAGCCAAGATCGGGTTGGCACAGATACGCAGTATTTT

J gene: TRBJ2-7
clone size: few
V gene: TRBV2
D gene: NA
CDR3 protein: CAGGRGTYEQYF
CDR3 DNA: TGTGCCGGAGGCAGGGGCACCTACGAGCAGTACTTC

J gene: TRBJ1-5
clone size: NA
V gene: TRBV5-5
D gene: TRBD1
CDR3 protein: CASSLSLDRTGQPQHF
CDR3 DNA: TGTGCCAGCAGCCTCTCCCTGGACAGGACGGGTCAGCCCCAGCATTTT

J gene: TRBJ1-4
clone size: NA
V gene: TRBV3-1/TRBV3-2
D gene: NA
CDR3 protein: CASSQGRAENEKLFF
CDR3 DNA: TGTGCCAGCAGCCAAGGCCGCGCGGAGAATGAAAAACTGTTTTTT

J gene: TRBJ1-2
clone size: NA
V gene: TRBV27
D gene: NA
CDR3 protein: CASSSGTYYGYTF
CDR3 DNA: TGTGCCAGCAGTTCCGGGACATACTATGGCTACACCTTC

J gene: TRBJ1-3
clone size: NA
V gene: TRBV3-1/TRBV3-2
D gene: TRBD1
CDR3 protein: CASSRQTGVVSGNTIYF
CDR3 DNA: TGTGCCAGCAGCCGGCAAACAGGGGTCGTCTCTGGAAACACCATATATTTT

J gene: TRBJ2-1
clone size: once
V gene: TRBV5-1
D gene: TRBD1
CDR3 protein: CASNTGGGINEQFF
CDR3 DNA: TGCGCCAGCAACACAGGGGGCGGAATTAATGAGCAGTTCTTC

J gene: TRBJ2-7
clone size: NA
V gene: TRBV13
D gene: TRBD1
CDR3 protein: CASSLVGDRGYEQYF
CDR3 DNA: TGTGCCAGCAGCTTAGTAGGGGACAGGGGTTACGAGCAGTACTTC

J gene: TRBJ2-1
clone size: once
V gene: TRBV18
D gene: NA
CDR3 protein: CASSPGLAYNEQFF
CDR3 DNA: TGTGCCAGTTCGCCGGGACTCGCCTACAATGAGCAGTTCTTC

J gene: TRBJ2-5
clone size: NA
V gene: TRBV5-1
D gene: NA
CDR3 protein: CASSLGTIVLLQETQYF
CDR3 DNA: TGCGCCAGCAGCTTGGGGACAATTGTTCTCCTTCAAGAGACCCAGTACTTC

J gene: TRBJ1-2
clone size: NA
V gene: TRBV15
D gene: NA
CDR3 protein: CATSRGVLPYGYTF
CDR3 DNA: TGTGCCACCAGCAGGGGTGTACTACCCTATGGCTACACCTTC

J gene: TRBJ1-1
clone size: NA
V gene: TRBV27
D gene: NA
CDR3 protein: CASSLNFGTPTEAFF
CDR3 DNA: TGTGCCAGCAGTTTAAATTTCGGGACTCCCACTGAAGCTTTCTTT

J gene: TRBJ2-2
clone size: once
V gene: TRBV5-1
D gene: NA
CDR3 protein: CASSWGLNTGELFF
CDR3 DNA: TGCGCCAGCAGTTGGGGGCTGAACACCGGGGAGCTGTTTTTT

J gene: TRBJ2-3
clone size: NA
V gene: TRBV6-2/TRBV6-3
D gene: NA
CDR3 protein: CASSPLIRGTDTQYF
CDR3 DNA: TGTGCCAGCAGCCCTTTAATCAGGGGCACAGATACGCAGTATTTT

J gene: TRBJ2-2
clone size: NA
V gene: TRBV27
D gene: TRBD2
CDR3 protein: CASSLSRGLAGAEELFF
CDR3 DNA: TGTGCCAGCAGTTTATCGAGAGGACTAGCGGGGGCGGAGGAGCTGTTTTTT

J gene: TRBJ1-2
clone size: NA
V gene: TRBV7-2
D gene: TRBD1
CDR3 protein: CASSLRQGASLYGYTF
CDR3 DNA: TGTGCCAGCAGCCTTCGACAGGGCGCTAGTTTATATGGCTACACCTTC

J gene: TRBJ2-1
clone size: medium-sized
V gene: TRBV7-9
D gene: TRBD1
CDR3 protein: CASSLGQGDEQFF
CDR3 DNA: TGTGCCAGCAGCTTAGGACAGGGAGACGAGCAGTTCTTC

J gene: TRBJ1-2
clone size: NA
V gene: TRBV24-1
D gene: TRBD1
CDR3 protein: CATSDSRGPSYGYTF
CDR3 DNA: TGTGCCACCAGTGATAGCAGGGGGCCCAGCTATGGCTACACCTTC

J gene: TRBJ1-1
clone size: few
V gene: TRBV7-9
D gene: NA
CDR3 protein: CASSLVDFRF
CDR3 DNA: TGTGCCAGCAGCTTAGTTGACTTCCGATTT

J gene: TRBJ1-3
clone size: NA
V gene: TRBV10-3
D gene: TRBD1
CDR3 protein: CAIGPGTVNSGNTIYF
CDR3 DNA: TGTGCCATCGGACCCGGGACAGTGAACTCTGGAAACACCATATATTTT

J gene: TRBJ2-7
clone size: NA
V gene: TRBV12-3/TRBV12-4
D gene: TRBD1
CDR3 protein: CASSHRGPYEQYF
CDR3 DNA: TGTGCCAGCAGCCACAGGGGGCCGTACGAGCAGTACTTC

J gene: TRBJ1-1
clone size: NA
V gene: TRBV30
D gene: NA
CDR3 protein: CAWSGMGLTEAFF
CDR3 DNA: TGTGCCTGGAGTGGGATGGGGCTCACTGAAGCTTTCTTT

J gene: TRBJ2-1
clone size: NA
V gene: TRBV24-1
D gene: NA
CDR3 protein: CATSDRNEQFF
CDR3 DNA: TGTGCCACCAGTGACCGGAATGAGCAGTTCTTC

J gene: TRBJ1-2
clone size: NA
V gene: TRBV5-6
D gene: NA
CDR3 protein: CASCFRQAAYGYTF
CDR3 DNA: TGTGCCAGCTGCTTCCGACAGGCCGCATATGGCTACACCTTC

J gene: TRBJ1-2
clone size: NA
V gene: TRBV9
D gene: NA
CDR3 protein: CASSVEAGYGYTF
CDR3 DNA: TGTGCCAGCAGCGTAGAGGCAGGCTATGGCTACACCTTC

J gene: TRBJ2-2
clone size: NA
V gene: TRBV24-1
D gene: NA
CDR3 protein: CATSDLTGELFF
CDR3 DNA: TGTGCCACCAGTGACCTCACCGGGGAGCTGTTTTTT

J gene: TRBJ1-5
clone size: NA
V gene: TRBV3-1/TRBV3-2
D gene: NA
CDR3 protein: CASSQADRPNQPQHF
CDR3 DNA: TGTGCCAGCAGCCAGGCCGACAGGCCCAATCAGCCCCAGCATTTT

J gene: TRBJ2-2
clone size: NA
V gene: TRBV7-3
D gene: TRBD1
CDR3 protein: CASSLGTGRTGELFF
CDR3 DNA: TGTGCCAGCAGCTTAGGGACAGGGAGGACCGGGGAGCTGTTTTTT

J gene: TRBJ1-3
clone size: NA
V gene: TRBV7-7
D gene: NA
CDR3 protein: CASSVGPPTLSGNTIYF
CDR3 DNA: TGTGCCAGCAGCGTAGGCCCCCCCACTCTCTCTGGAAACACCATATATTTT

J gene: TRBJ2-5
clone size: NA
V gene: TRBV7-6
D gene: TRBD2
CDR3 protein: CASSPRTSGGPGGQYF
CDR3 DNA: TGTGCCAGCAGCCCCCGGACTAGCGGGGGCCCCGGGGGCCAGTACTTC

J gene: TRBJ1-4
clone size: NA
V gene: TRBV10-3
D gene: TRBD1
CDR3 protein: CAISETVTGATNEKLFF
CDR3 DNA: TGTGCCATCAGTGAGACGGTAACAGGGGCAACTAATGAAAAACTGTTTTTT

J gene: TRBJ1-2
clone size: few
V gene: TRBV29-1
D gene: NA
CDR3 protein: CSVEARVRGYTF
CDR3 DNA: TGCAGCGTTGAGGCCAGGGTGAGGGGCTACACCTTC

J gene: TRBJ1-2
clone size: NA
V gene: TRBV23-1
D gene: NA
CDR3 protein: CASSQYSYGYTF
CDR3 DNA: TGCGCCAGCAGTCAATACAGTTATGGCTACACCTTC

J gene: TRBJ1-5
clone size: NA
V gene: TRBV5-1
D gene: NA
CDR3 protein: CASSLGGFDQPQHF
CDR3 DNA: TGCGCCAGCAGCTTAGGGGGATTCGATCAGCCCCAGCATTTT

J gene: TRBJ2-3
clone size: once
V gene: TRBV7-8
D gene: TRBD1
CDR3 protein: CASSLGRARGTSTDTQYF
CDR3 DNA: TGTGCCAGCAGCTTAGGTAGGGCCAGGGGGACAAGCACAGATACGCAGTATTTT

J gene: TRBJ2-1
clone size: NA
V gene: TRBV7-7
D gene: TRBD2
CDR3 protein: CASSSAPSGGAVNEQFF
CDR3 DNA: TGTGCCAGCAGCTCCGCTCCTAGCGGGGGGGCGGTGAATGAGCAGTTCTTC

J gene: TRBJ2-2
clone size: NA
V gene: TRBV7-2
D gene: NA
CDR3 protein: CASSWDTYTGELFF
CDR3 DNA: TGTGCCAGCAGCTGGGACACCTACACCGGGGAGCTGTTTTTT

J gene: TRBJ1-1
clone size: once
V gene: TRBV11-2
D gene: NA
CDR3 protein: CASSLDRVPRTEAFF
CDR3 DNA: TGTGCCAGCAGCTTAGATCGGGTACCGAGGACTGAAGCTTTCTTT

J gene: TRBJ2-7
clone size: few
V gene: TRBV13
D gene: TRBD1
CDR3 protein: CASSPGNRGYSYEQYF
CDR3 DNA: TGTGCCAGCAGCCCCGGGAACAGGGGATATTCCTACGAGCAGTACTTC

J gene: TRBJ2-7
clone size: NA
V gene: TRBV6-5
D gene: TRBD2
CDR3 protein: CASRPQGLAGYEQYF
CDR3 DNA: TGTGCCAGCAGGCCCCAGGGACTAGCGGGGTACGAGCAGTACTTC

J gene: TRBJ1-3
clone size: NA
V gene: TRBV7-2
D gene: TRBD1
CDR3 protein: CASAVDRGLSGNTIYF
CDR3 DNA: TGTGCCAGCGCCGTGGACAGGGGGCTCTCTGGAAACACCATATATTTT

J gene: TRBJ2-7
clone size: NA
V gene: TRBV6-5
D gene: TRBD2
CDR3 protein: CASGLAGAYEQYF
CDR3 DNA: TGTGCCAGCGGACTAGCGGGGGCCTACGAGCAGTACTTC

J gene: TRBJ2-5
clone size: NA
V gene: TRBV15
D gene: NA
CDR3 protein: CATSRDLGRQETQYF
CDR3 DNA: TGTGCCACCAGCAGAGATCTGGGGAGGCAAGAGACCCAGTACTTC

J gene: TRBJ2-7
clone size: few
V gene: TRBV4-1
D gene: TRBD2
CDR3 protein: CASSQQTSGRFYEQYF
CDR3 DNA: TGCGCCAGCAGCCAACAAACTAGCGGGCGGTTCTACGAGCAGTACTTC

J gene: TRBJ2-7
clone size: NA
V gene: TRBV5-1
D gene: TRBD1
CDR3 protein: CASSPGQGAPYEQYF
CDR3 DNA: TGCGCCAGCAGCCCCGGACAGGGGGCTCCCTACGAGCAGTACTTC

J gene: TRBJ2-3
clone size: NA
V gene: TRBV30
D gene: TRBD2
CDR3 protein: CAWAPGLATDTQYF
CDR3 DNA: TGTGCCTGGGCCCCGGGACTAGCGACAGATACGCAGTATTTT

J gene: TRBJ1-1
clone size: NA
V gene: TRBV5-5
D gene: NA
CDR3 protein: CASSPYRVGTEAFF
CDR3 DNA: TGTGCCAGCAGCCCATACAGGGTTGGCACTGAAGCTTTCTTT